Listed here are 10 T cell receptor beta chains from one sample, sequenced in a study of shared clonotypes between healthy human individuals. The assay was immunoSEQ multiplex PCR, and TCRdb's table has in-frame clones only and misses some. The sample includes over 2 million clones, just under 95% seen only once; the top ten take approximately 0.39%. The specimen was naive CD4+ T cells from PBMCs. Subset indicated: CD45RA+ positively selected. The source of these receptors is a man aged 18 to 29 in good health. Some clones in this sample may be carry-over from other donors' samples.

J is TRBJ2-7 and V is TRBV28; 9 positions match TRBD1. The V segment lost 1 base and the J segment 0 bases; nucleotides outside the gene matches: 7. Germline-derived CDR1 and CDR2 are MDHEN and SYDVKM. The CDR3 is 17 residues long. CDR3 amino acids: CASSLSGWDRDSYEQYF. CDR3 coding DNA: TGTGCCAGCAGTTTATCGGGCTGGGACAGGGACTCCTACGAGCAGTACTTC.

The V and J genes are TRBV6-6 and TRBJ2-7; 9 nucleotides line up with TRBD2. The V gene's germline CDR1 is MNHNY and CDR2 SVGAGI (reference sequence). The CDR3 length is 14 residues. Losses at the gene ends were 8 bases for V and 4 bases for J; bases not matched to a gene: 9. The CDR3, as DNA: TGTGCCAGCGCACCTAGTAGCGGGAGTTACGAGCAGTACTTC. Protein: CASAPSSGSYEQYF.

This chain uses TRBV5-4 with TRBJ1-1; possible D gene TRBD1, 5 bases. The V gene lost 6 bases and the J gene lost 2 bases, with 11 bases spanning the gap. CDR3 length equals 13 residues. In germline, CDR1 is SGHNT, CDR2 YYREEE (reference sequence). The CDR3 sequence: CASNLGENTEAFF. The DNA of the CDR3 is TGTGCCAGCAATCTAGGGGAAAACACTGAAGCTTTCTTT.

On this clone: One end of the junction fails to match germline, which may point to a read error. The V call is TRBV2, the J call TRBJ2-1, with 15 bases fitting TRBD2. CDR1 and CDR2 from the germline V gene are SNHLY and FYNNEI. There are 13 residues in the CDR3. CDR3 region: CASSAGTSGRPLF. The CDR3 region has the DNA TGTGCCAGCAGCGCTGGGACTAGCGGGAGGCCACTCTTC.

The rearrangement uses TRBV10-3 and TRBJ1-1; 7 nucleotides match TRBD1. The germline gives CDR1 ENHRY, CDR2 SYGVKD. The CDR3 loop spans 14 amino acids. J gave up 2 bases and V 7 bases, and 7 bases lay outside the gene matches. Written as DNA, the CDR3 is TGTGCCATCACCGTGACAGGGACCAACACTGAAGCTTTCTTT. Amino acids: CAITVTGTNTEAFF.

The J gene is TRBJ1-4, the V gene TRBV7-2; D is possibly TRBD1 (5 bases). The germline gives CDR1 SGHTA, CDR2 FQGNSA. V lost 6 bases and J 0 bases, leaving 11 bases between the germline ends. The CDR3 covers 15 residues. Written as DNA, the CDR3 is TGTGCCAGCAGACGAGACAGTTCAACTAATGAAAAACTGTTTTTT. Translating it yields CASRRDSSTNEKLFF.

Details on this clone: Different DNA sequences within this sample yield the same CDR3. The chain couples TRBV10-3 to TRBJ1-5; D remains ambiguous. V was cut by 6 bases and J by 0 bases, with 9 bases left in between. The CDR3 length is 14 residues. Looked up from germline, CDR1 is ENHRY and CDR2 is SYGVKD. As DNA, the CDR3 is TGTGCCATCAGAGGGCAGAATAGCAATCAGCCCCAGCATTTT. It yields the protein CAIRGQNSNQPQHF.

The chain is built from TRBV7-9 and TRBJ2-5; 9 bases match TRBD2. CDR3 length equals 16 residues. The V segment lost 0 bases and the J segment 3 bases; nucleotides outside the gene matches: 5. Germline V gene data show CDR1 as SEHNR and CDR2 as FQNEAQ (reference sequence). The CDR3: CASSLAAGGLEETQYF. The CDR3 DNA is TGTGCCAGCAGCTTAGCCGCGGGAGGGTTGGAAGAGACCCAGTACTTC.

The chain has TRBV11-3 and TRBJ2-7; the match to TRBD1 covers 10 bases. Germline V gives CDR1 SGHNT, CDR2 YENEEA. V was clipped by 3 bases and J by 2 bases; unmatched bases: 4. The CDR3 sequence is 15 residues long. CDR3 sequence (DNA): TGTGCCAGCAGCTTTGGACAGGGGGGGGCCTACGAGCAGTACTTC. This gives the protein CASSFGQGGAYEQYF.

The V and J genes are TRBV7-6 and TRBJ2-2; D is unresolved. There are 11 residues in the CDR3. Between the trimmed V and J ends, which lost 1 base and 7 bases, there was a span of 1 base. Germline V CDR1 and CDR2: SGHVS, FNYEAQ. DNA of the CDR3: TGTGCCAGCAGCTTAGACGGGGAGCTGTTTTTT. Translating it yields CASSLDGELFF. The complete variable domain, with remaining parts taken from reference TRBV7-6 and TRBJ2-2, reads GAGVSQSPRYKVTKRGQDVALRCDPISGHVSLYWYRQALGQGPEFLTYFNYEAQQDKSGLPNDRFSAERPEGSISTLTIQRTEQRDSAMYRCASSLDGELFFGEGSRLTVL.